The T cell receptor beta chain under discussion was sequenced for a study of blood T cell repertoires in COVID-19. Study-level information: The cDNA or gDNA used as material had been derived from T cells, B-cell-depleted T cells, or PBMCs.

TCRdb's copy holds only in-frame clones and misses some; the assay was immunoSEQ multiplex PCR. The sample contains roughly 300,000 clones, around four fifths of which appear only once. CDR3 length: 15 amino acids. The germline CDR1 and CDR2 sequences are SGHTA and FQGNSA. The V and J ends lost 3 bases and 4 bases, in that order; junction bases with no gene match: 6. What was sequenced was peripheral blood. The TCR sequence derives from a woman aged 50 to 60 with acute or convalescent COVID-19. The chain recombines TRBV7-2 with TRBJ1-3, with 7 bases that match TRBD1. The CDR3 spells CASSFDGTAGNTIYF. CDR3 nucleotides: TGTGCCAGCAGCTTTGATGGGACAGCCGGAAACACCATATATTTT.